This passage covers 6 T cell receptor beta chains from one sample sequenced in a study of cytomegalovirus exposure and HLA in healthy donors. PCR used 60 Vbeta primers and 13 Jbeta primers. Repertoires were generated with immunoSEQ multiplex PCR, while TCRdb's copy carries only in-frame clones and drops some. The sample has 150,000 or so clones, about 83% seen once. Sequencing was performed on PBMCs. Receptor source: a woman aged 40-49 years in good health and CMV-seronegative.

The genes are TRBV5-1 and TRBJ2-5; TRBD1 matches at 8 bases. The CDR3 runs to 15 residues. The trim removed 4 bases at V and 1 base at J, leaving 6 bases unmatched. Germline V CDR1 and CDR2: SGHRS, YFSETQ. In nucleotides, the CDR3 is TGCGCCAGCAGCACAGGACAGGGACTCCAAGAGACCCAGTACTTC. Its translation is CASSTGQGLQETQYF.

The chain carries TRBV30 and TRBJ1-2, with a weak D call TRBD1 (5 bases). CDR1 and CDR2 (germline): GTSNPN, SVGIG (reference sequence). This CDR3 spans 13 amino acids. Trimming pared 1 base from V and 1 base from J, leaving 7 bases between. CDR3 coding DNA: TGTGCCTGGAGTGCCGACAGTAACTATGGCTACACCTTC. This translates into CAWSADSNYGYTF. Supplemented by reference TRBV30 and TRBJ1-2, the full variable domain reads SQTIHQWPATLVQPVGSPLSLECTVEGTSNPNLYWYRQAAGRGLQLLFYSVGIGQISSEVPQNLSASRPQDRQFILSSKKLLLSDSGFYLCAWSADSNYGYTFGSGTRLTVV.

This rearrangement joins TRBV29-1 to TRBJ2-1; the match to TRBD1 covers 8 bases. CDR1 and CDR2 (germline): SQVTM, ANQGSEA. Unmatched junction bases numbered 2, after V lost 4 bases and J lost 0 bases. CDR3 length: 14 residues. The CDR3 DNA follows: TGCAGCGTTGTAACAGGGGGCTCCTACAATGAGCAGTTCTTC. This encodes CSVVTGGSYNEQFF.

This sequence joins TRBV27 and TRBJ2-3; D remains ambiguous. Germline-derived CDR1 and CDR2 are MNHEY and SMNVEV (reference sequence). The CDR3 loop spans 16 amino acids. Trimming cost V 4 bases and J 1 base, with 15 bases left between them. CDR3 sequence (DNA): TGTGCCAGCAGTTATCATCGACTTCTGGGCACAGATACGCAGTATTTT. Protein product: CASSYHRLLGTDTQYF.

J is TRBJ2-1 and V is TRBV11-3; 13 bases are a match to TRBD2. The V gene's germline CDR1 is SGHNT and CDR2 YENEEA. The CDR3 is made up of 15 amino acids. After removal of 4 bases from V and 7 bases from J, the junction contained 4 bases not matched to a gene. In DNA form, the CDR3 reads TGTGCCAGCAGCTCCGGGACTAGCGGGAAGAATGAGCAGTTCTTC. It specifies CASSSGTSGKNEQFF.

V and J are TRBV28 and TRBJ2-3, with 10 bases identical to TRBD2. From germline, CDR1 is MDHEN and CDR2 SYDVKM. The CDR3 runs to 16 residues. The trim removed 2 bases at V and 7 bases at J, leaving 9 bases unmatched. The CDR3 is CASSLTLAGLVNTQYF. Written as DNA, the CDR3 is TGTGCCAGCAGTTTAACACTAGCGGGGTTGGTAAATACGCAGTATTTT.